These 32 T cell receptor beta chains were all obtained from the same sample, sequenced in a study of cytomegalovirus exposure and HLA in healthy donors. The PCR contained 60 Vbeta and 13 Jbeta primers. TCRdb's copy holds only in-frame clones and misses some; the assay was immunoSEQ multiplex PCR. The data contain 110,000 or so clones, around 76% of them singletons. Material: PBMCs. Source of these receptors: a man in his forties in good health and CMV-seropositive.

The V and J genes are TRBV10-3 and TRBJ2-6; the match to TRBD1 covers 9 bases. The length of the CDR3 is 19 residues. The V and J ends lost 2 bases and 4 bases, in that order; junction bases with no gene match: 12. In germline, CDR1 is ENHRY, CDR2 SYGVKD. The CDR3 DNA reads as TGTGCCATCAGTGAGCATGGACAGGGGATGTCGGGGGGGGCCAACGTCCTGACTTTC. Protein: CAISEHGQGMSGGANVLTF.

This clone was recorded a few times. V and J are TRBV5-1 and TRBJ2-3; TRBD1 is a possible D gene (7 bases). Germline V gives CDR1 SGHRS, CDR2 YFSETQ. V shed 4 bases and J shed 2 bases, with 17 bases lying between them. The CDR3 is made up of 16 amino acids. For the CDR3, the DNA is TGCGCCAGCAGCGGCGTTGGCGGGACAGACACAGATACGCAGTATTTT. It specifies CASSGVGGTDTDTQYF.

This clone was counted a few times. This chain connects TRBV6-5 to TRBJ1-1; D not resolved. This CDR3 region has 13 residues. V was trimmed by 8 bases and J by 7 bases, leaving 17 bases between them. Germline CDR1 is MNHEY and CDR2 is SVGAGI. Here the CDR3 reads CASAPRQNFEAFF. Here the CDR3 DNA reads TGTGCCAGCGCTCCCAGGCAGAACTTTGAAGCTTTCTTT.

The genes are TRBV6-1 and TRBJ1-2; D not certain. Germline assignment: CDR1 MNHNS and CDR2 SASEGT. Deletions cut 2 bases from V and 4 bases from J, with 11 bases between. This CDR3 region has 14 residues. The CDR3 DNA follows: TGTGCCAGCAGTGAACTGGGCAGGTCCTATGGCTACACCTTC. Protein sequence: CASSELGRSYGYTF.

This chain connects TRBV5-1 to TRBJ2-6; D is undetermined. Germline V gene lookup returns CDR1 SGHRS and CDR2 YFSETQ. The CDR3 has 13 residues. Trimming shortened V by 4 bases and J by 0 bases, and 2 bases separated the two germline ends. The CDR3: CASSLSGANVLTF. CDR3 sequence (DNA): TGCGCCAGCAGCCTCTCTGGGGCCAACGTCCTGACTTTC.

In DNA form, the CDR3 reads TGTGCCAGCACCGGGACAGCCACCAACACTGAAGCTTTCTTT. The encoded protein is CASTGTATNTEAFF. This rearrangement joins TRBV2 to TRBJ1-1; 7 nucleotides line up with TRBD1. The V and J ends lost 7 bases and 2 bases, in that order; junction bases with no gene match: 7. Germline V lookup: CDR1 SNHLY, CDR2 FYNNEI. The CDR3 loop spans 14 amino acids.

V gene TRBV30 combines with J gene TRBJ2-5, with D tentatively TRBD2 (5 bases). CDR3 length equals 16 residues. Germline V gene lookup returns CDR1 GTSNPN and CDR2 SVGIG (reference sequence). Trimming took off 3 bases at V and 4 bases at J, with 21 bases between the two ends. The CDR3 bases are TGTGCCTGGAGCGCCGAGATGGCACGGGAAACAGAGACCCAGTACTTC. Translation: CAWSAEMARETETQYF.

The CDR3: CSVGDRSSYEQYF. In DNA form, the CDR3 reads TGCAGCGTTGGGGACAGGAGCTCCTACGAGCAGTACTTC. The chain carries TRBV29-1 and TRBJ2-7, with TRBD1 matching over 8 bases. J gave up 0 bases and V 4 bases, and 2 bases lay outside the gene matches. This CDR3 has 13 residues. Germline V gene data show CDR1 as SQVTM and CDR2 as ANQGSEA.

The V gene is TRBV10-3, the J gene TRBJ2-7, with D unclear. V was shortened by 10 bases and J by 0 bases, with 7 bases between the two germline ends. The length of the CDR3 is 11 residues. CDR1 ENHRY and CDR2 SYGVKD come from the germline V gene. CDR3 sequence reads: CASRGSYEQYF. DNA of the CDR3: TGTGCCAGCCGCGGCTCCTACGAGCAGTACTTC.

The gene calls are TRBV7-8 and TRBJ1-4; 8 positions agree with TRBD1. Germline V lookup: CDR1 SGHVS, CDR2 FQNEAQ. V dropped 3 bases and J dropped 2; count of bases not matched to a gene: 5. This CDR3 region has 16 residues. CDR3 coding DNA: TGTGCCAGCAGCTTGGTGAGACAGGGGACTAATGAAAAACTGTTTTTT. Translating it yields CASSLVRQGTNEKLFF.

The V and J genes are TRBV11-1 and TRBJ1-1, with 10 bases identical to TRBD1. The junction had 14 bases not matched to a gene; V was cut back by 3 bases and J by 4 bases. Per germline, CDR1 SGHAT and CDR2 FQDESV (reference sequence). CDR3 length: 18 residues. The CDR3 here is CASSLRGQGLGGVTEAFF. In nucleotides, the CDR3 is TGTGCCAGCAGCTTGCGGGGACAGGGGCTCGGAGGGGTCACTGAAGCTTTCTTT.

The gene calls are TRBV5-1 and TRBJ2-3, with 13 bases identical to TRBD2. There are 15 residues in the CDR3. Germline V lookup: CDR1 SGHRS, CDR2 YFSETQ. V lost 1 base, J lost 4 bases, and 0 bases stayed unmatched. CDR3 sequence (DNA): TGCGCCAGCAGCTTGACTAGCGGGAGGGCAGATACGCAGTATTTT. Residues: CASSLTSGRADTQYF.

The CDR3 is CASSLTRGSYTF. The DNA for the CDR3 is TGTGCCAGCAGTTTAACAAGGGGTAGCTACACCTTC. The chain recombines TRBV28 with TRBJ1-2, with D perhaps matching TRBD1 (5 bases). V lost 2 bases to trimming and J lost 9 bases, with 10 bases between them. CDR3 size: 12 residues. The germline V gene has CDR1 MDHEN and CDR2 SYDVKM.

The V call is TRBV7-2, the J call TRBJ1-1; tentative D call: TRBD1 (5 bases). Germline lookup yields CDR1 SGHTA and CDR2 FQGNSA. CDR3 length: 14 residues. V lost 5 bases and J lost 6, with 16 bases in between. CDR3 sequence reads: CASSPYGGRAEAFF. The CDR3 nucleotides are TGTGCCAGCAGCCCCTACGGGGGTCGCGCTGAAGCTTTCTTT. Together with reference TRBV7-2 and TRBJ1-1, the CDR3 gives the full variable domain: GAGVSQSPSNKVTEKGKDVELRCDPISGHTALYWYRQSLGQGLEFLIYFQGNSAPDKSGLPSDRFSAERTGGSVSTLTIQRTQQEDSAVYLCASSPYGGRAEAFFGQGTRLTVV.

Here the CDR3 DNA reads TGTGCCAGCAGCCCCTGGGGAGTGGGATCTTACAATGAGCAGTTCTTC. It is translated as CASSPWGVGSYNEQFF. The chain employs TRBV11-3 and TRBJ2-1, with D possibly TRBD2 on 5 matching bases. CDR1 and CDR2 from the germline V gene are SGHNT and YENEEA. The CDR3 consists of 16 residues. V lost 5 bases and J 4 bases, leaving 18 bases between the germline ends. Full variable domain (rest looked up from reference TRBV11-3 and TRBJ2-1): EAGVVQSPRYKIIEKKQPVAFWCNPISGHNTLYWYLQNLGQGPELLIRYENEEAVDDSQLPKDRFSAERLKGVDSTLKIQPAELGDSAVYLCASSPWGVGSYNEQFFGPGTRLTVL.

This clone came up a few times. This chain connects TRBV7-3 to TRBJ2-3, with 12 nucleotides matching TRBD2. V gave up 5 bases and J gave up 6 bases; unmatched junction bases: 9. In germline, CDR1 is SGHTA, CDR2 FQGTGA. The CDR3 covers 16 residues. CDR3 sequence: CASSPTTSGRGDTQYF. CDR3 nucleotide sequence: TGTGCCAGCAGCCCCACGACTAGCGGGAGAGGTGATACGCAGTATTTT.

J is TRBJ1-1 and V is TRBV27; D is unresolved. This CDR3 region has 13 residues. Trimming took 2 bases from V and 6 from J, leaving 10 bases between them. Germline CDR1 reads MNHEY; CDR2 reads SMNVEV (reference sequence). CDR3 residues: CASSLGSEAEAFF. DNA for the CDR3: TGTGCCAGCAGTTTAGGGAGTGAGGCTGAAGCTTTCTTT.

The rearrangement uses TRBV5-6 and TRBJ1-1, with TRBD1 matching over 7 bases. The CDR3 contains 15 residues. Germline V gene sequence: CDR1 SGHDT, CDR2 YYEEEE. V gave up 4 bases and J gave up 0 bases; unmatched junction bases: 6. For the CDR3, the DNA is TGTGCCAGCAGCCCGCGGGACAGCCTGAACACTGAAGCTTTCTTT. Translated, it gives CASSPRDSLNTEAFF.

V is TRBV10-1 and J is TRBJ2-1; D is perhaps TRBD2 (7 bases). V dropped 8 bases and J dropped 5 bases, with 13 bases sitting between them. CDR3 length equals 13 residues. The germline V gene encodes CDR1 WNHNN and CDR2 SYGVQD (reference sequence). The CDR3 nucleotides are TGCGCCAGCTCCCACGGGGGGCACAATGAGCAGTTCTTC. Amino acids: CASSHGGHNEQFF.

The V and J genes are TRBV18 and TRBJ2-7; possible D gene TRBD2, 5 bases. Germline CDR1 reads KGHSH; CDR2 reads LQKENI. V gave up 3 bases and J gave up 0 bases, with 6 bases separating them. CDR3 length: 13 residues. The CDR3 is CASSPGLSYEQYF. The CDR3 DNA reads TGTGCCAGCTCACCCGGACTCTCCTACGAGCAGTACTTC.

CDR3 nucleotide sequence: TGTGCCAGCAGTCTAGCGGGGGCTGGGGCCAACGTCCTGACTTTC. Protein: CASSLAGAGANVLTF. The chain is built from TRBV7-2 and TRBJ2-6; 10 nucleotides align to TRBD2. The V segment lost 6 bases and the J segment 2 bases; nucleotides outside the gene matches: 1. Germline V gives CDR1 SGHTA, CDR2 FQGNSA. There are 15 residues in the CDR3.

The CDR3 nucleotides are TGTGCCAGCAGCTATGGACTAGCGGGAGATCGGGGCCAGTACTTC. The encoded protein is CASSYGLAGDRGQYF. This chain links TRBV5-6 with TRBJ2-5; 13 positions match TRBD2. The V gene's germline CDR1 is SGHDT and CDR2 YYEEEE. Germline trimming cut 3 bases from V and 10 bases from J; bases unmatched to any gene: 9. The CDR3 is made up of 15 amino acids.

CDR3 amino acids: CASSLDRSGETQYF. In nucleotides, the CDR3 is TGTGCCAGCAGCTTAGATCGCAGCGGGGAGACCCAGTACTTC. The J gene is TRBJ2-5, the V gene TRBV11-3; tentatively, D is TRBD2 (6 bases). With 0 bases removed from V and 5 bases from J, the gap between germline ends came to 10 bases. Looked up from germline, CDR1 is SGHNT and CDR2 is YENEEA. The CDR3 covers 14 residues.

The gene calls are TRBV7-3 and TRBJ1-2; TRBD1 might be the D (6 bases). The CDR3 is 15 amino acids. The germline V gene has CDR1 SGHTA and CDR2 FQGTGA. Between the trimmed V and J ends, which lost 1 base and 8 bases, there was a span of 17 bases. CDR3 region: CASSLSPRGLGGYTF. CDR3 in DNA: TGTGCCAGCAGCTTAAGTCCCAGGGGTCTAGGGGGCTACACCTTC.

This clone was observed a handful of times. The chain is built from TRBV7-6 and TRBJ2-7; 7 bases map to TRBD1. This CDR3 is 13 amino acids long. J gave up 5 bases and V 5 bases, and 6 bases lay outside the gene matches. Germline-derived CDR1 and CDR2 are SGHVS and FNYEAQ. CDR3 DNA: TGTGCCAGCAGCGGAAACAGGGGCGACGAGCAGTACTTC. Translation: CASSGNRGDEQYF.

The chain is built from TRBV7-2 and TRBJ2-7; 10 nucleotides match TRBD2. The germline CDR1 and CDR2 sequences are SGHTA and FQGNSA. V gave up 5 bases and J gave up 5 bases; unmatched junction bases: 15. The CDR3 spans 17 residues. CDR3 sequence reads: CASSRPDLSGGRDEQYF. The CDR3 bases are TGTGCCAGCAGCAGACCGGACCTTAGCGGGGGGCGCGACGAGCAGTACTTC.

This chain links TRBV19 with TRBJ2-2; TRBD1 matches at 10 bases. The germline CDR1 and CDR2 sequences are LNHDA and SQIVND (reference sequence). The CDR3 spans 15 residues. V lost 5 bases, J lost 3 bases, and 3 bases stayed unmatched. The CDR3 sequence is CASSRTGGYTGELFF. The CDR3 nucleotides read TGTGCCAGTAGTCGGACAGGGGGGTACACCGGGGAGCTGTTTTTT.

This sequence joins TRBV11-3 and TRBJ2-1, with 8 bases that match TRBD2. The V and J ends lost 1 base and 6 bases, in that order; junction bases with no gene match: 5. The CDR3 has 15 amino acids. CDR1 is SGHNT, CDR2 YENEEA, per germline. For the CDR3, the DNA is TGTGCCAGCAGCTTAGTTTCGGGAGGGCCCAATGAGCAGTTCTTC. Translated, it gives CASSLVSGGPNEQFF.

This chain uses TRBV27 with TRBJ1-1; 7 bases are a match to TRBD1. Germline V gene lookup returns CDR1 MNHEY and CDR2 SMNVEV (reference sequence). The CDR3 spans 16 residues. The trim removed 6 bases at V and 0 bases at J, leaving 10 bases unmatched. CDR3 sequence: CASRGGTGTVNTEAFF. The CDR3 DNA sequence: TGTGCCAGCAGGGGCGGGACCGGGACAGTGAACACTGAAGCTTTCTTT.

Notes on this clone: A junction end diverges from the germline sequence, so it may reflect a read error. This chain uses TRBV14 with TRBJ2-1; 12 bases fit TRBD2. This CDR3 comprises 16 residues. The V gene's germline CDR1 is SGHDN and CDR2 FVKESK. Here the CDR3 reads CASSSSGGGRYTEQFF. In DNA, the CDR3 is TGTGCCAGCAGTTCTAGCGGGGGGGGGCGTTACACTGAGCAGTTCTTC.

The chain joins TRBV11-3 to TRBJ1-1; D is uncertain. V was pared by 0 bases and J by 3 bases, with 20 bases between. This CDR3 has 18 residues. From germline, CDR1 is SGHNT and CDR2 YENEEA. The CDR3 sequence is CASSLDQILGSIDTEAFF. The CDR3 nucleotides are TGTGCCAGCAGCTTAGATCAGATCCTAGGGAGTATAGACACTGAAGCTTTCTTT. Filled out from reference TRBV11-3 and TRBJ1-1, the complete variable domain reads EAGVVQSPRYKIIEKKQPVAFWCNPISGHNTLYWYLQNLGQGPELLIRYENEEAVDDSQLPKDRFSAERLKGVDSTLKIQPAELGDSAVYLCASSLDQILGSIDTEAFFGQGTRLTVV.

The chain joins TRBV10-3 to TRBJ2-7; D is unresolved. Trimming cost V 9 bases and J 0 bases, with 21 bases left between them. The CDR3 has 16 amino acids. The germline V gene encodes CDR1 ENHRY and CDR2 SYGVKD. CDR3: CAMAPSPSFSSYEQYF. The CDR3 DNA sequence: TGTGCCATGGCCCCCTCGCCTTCATTCAGCTCCTACGAGCAGTACTTC.